Detailed here is one T cell receptor beta chain. The antigen it binds to is not known. It has no much larger one-base neighbor in the sample; base qualities were not kept. TCRbeta CDR3 regions were amplified from genomic DNA by means of the immunoSEQ Assay, a bias-controlled multiplex PCR. The paper's data handling went like this. The number of nucleated cells in each sample was estimated from the amplification of reference gene primers within the assay. Sequence reads were collapsed and filtered to measure the absolute abundance of every unique TCRbeta CDR3 rearrangement. For each sample, productive Simpson clonality was calculated as the square root of Simpson's diversity index over productive rearrangements. The clones in this table, taken by TCRdb from immuneACCESS, are in-frame only. Not every clone is retained; where verified, under half of the shortfall comes from an unresolved V gene, and the cause of the rest is unknown. The V and J calls and clone size were taken over from that table, and D and trimming were inferred from the DNA. The table for this sample lists 70,000 or so clones; around 87% of them were counted only once. About 4.2% of the sample rests with the top ten.

The source of the sample is a study of blood T cell repertoires in COVID-19 (dated by TCRdb to the early 2020s). As for the study more broadly: Collaborator samples came from the United States, Italy and Spain and covered acute and convalescent phases of COVID-19. The material from the prospective study consisted of cDNA or gDNA derived from T cells, B-cell-depleted T cells, or PBMCs. Deeply sampled blood TCRbeta repertoires from subjects exposed to, actively infected with, or recovered from COVID-19 were included in the dataset. The repertoires were released in a freely available public database intended as a resource for research on the immune response to SARS-CoV-2. Samples were obtained from the ongoing ImmuneRACE study (first 160 participants) and from over a thousand subjects provided by 6 global collaborators. A de-identified subject ID, COVID-19 status, age in years and sex were almost always included in the sample metadata. HLA class I and class II types, where available, came from metadata supplied by the sample provider rather than from assay-based typing. Beyond this particular receptor, the publication reports: The amount of clinical and demographic metadata varied by source and participant and was provided uncurated.

The collaborating institutions used their own protocols to collect whole blood in K2EDTA tubes. Collaborator samples were shipped for TCRbeta analysis as frozen whole blood, isolated PBMCs, or DNA extracted from either sample type. The clonotype originates from a man aged 70-80 years with active COVID-19. Source material: peripheral blood.

The DNA sequence follows: TGTGCCATCAGTGAGTGGGTAGCGGGTGAGCAGTTCTTC. Its translation is CAISEWVAGEQFF. The chain employs TRBV10-3 and TRBJ2-1; TRBD2 agrees with 7 junctional bases. For CDR1 and CDR2, the germline V gene lists ENHRY and SYGVKD. Ends trimmed: V by 1 base, J by 9 bases; bases unmatched to a gene: 3. From the cysteine up to the phenylalanine, the CDR3 has a length of 13 residues. Of all the DNA, just the CDR3 is kept, 39 bases in frame from base 1.